This T cell receptor beta chain was retrieved from a study of blood T cell repertoires in COVID-19. As for the study in general: PBMCs, B-cell-depleted T cells, or T cells provided the cDNA or gDNA that made up the material.

The method was immunoSEQ multiplex PCR; TCRdb's version includes in-frame clones alone and lacks a portion of them. The top ten hold 1.5% of the sample, which has tens of thousands of clones, about 88% seen once. Trimming removed 6 bases from V and 8 bases from J, with 13 bases in between. CDR3 length: 13 residues. CDR1 MNHEY and CDR2 SVGAGI come from the germline V gene. Sequencing input: peripheral blood. The sequence was obtained from a man aged 50-60 years with acute or convalescent COVID-19. V gene TRBV6-5 combines with J gene TRBJ1-4, with D perhaps matching TRBD1 (5 bases). CDR3 loop: CASSPGGIEKLFF. The CDR3 DNA follows: TGTGCCAGCAGCCCGGGGGGAATCGAAAAACTGTTTTTT.